This T cell receptor beta chain was sequenced for a study of shared clonotypes between healthy human individuals. With 1 base removed from V and 4 bases from J, the gap between germline ends came to 10 bases. The CDR3 spans 15 residues. Germline assignment: CDR1 SGHAT and CDR2 FQNNGV. To note about this clone: Its antigen is undetermined.

Whole-study results and caveats: Measured sharing among donors was expected to vary with sequencing depth. Of the naive CD4 clonotypes, approximately 5% were shared across several donors.

TCRdb's table, derived via immunoSEQ multiplex PCR, lists solely in-frame clones and lacks some. Of more than 2,000,000 clones listed, roughly nine tenths are singletons. This chain joins TRBV11-2 and TRBJ2-2; no reliable D call. The source is a man in his late teens or twenties in good health. Sequenced sample: naive CD4+ T cells sorted from blood. Described subset: CD45RA+ positively selected. In DNA, the CDR3 is TGTGCCAGCAGCTTAGGGGCACAAGCCACCGGGGAGCTGTTTTTT. As protein: CASSLGAQATGELFF.